This entry lists 15 T cell receptor beta chains sequenced from one sample in a study of PD-L1 blockade in urothelial cancer. Documented time point: pretreatment peripheral blood. TCRdb's table, derived via immunoSEQ multiplex PCR, lists solely in-frame clones and lacks some. Of roughly 130,000 clones in the sample, less than 85% were seen once. The material sequenced was PBMCs, taken around atezolizumab (anti-PD-L1) treatment. These receptors were obtained from a man in his forties or fifties with urothelial cancer.

This clone was seen only a few times. The V gene is TRBV30, the J gene TRBJ1-4; 10 bases match TRBD1. Germline V gene sequence: CDR1 GTSNPN, CDR2 SVGIG (reference sequence). The CDR3 spans 13 residues. J lost 7 bases, V lost 5 bases, and 4 bases had no gene match. The CDR3 protein is CAWARDRGEKLFF. The CDR3 region has the DNA TGTGCCTGGGCGCGGGACAGGGGTGAAAAACTGTTTTTT.

This clone was observed once. The rearrangement uses TRBV5-6 and TRBJ2-7; no definite D call. V was pared by 0 bases and J by 3 bases, with 7 bases between. There are 13 residues in the CDR3. The germline CDR1 and CDR2 sequences are SGHDT and YYEEEE. In DNA form, the CDR3 reads TGTGCCAGCAGCTTGGTTTCCGGCTACGAGCAGTACTTC. It yields the protein CASSLVSGYEQYF.

The gene calls are TRBV5-1 and TRBJ1-5; no firm D call. This CDR3 has 13 residues. Germline V gene sequence: CDR1 SGHRS, CDR2 YFSETQ. Trimming left V 2 bases short and J 4 bases short, with 7 bases between. Here the CDR3 DNA reads TGCGCCAGCAGCTTAGCGGGTAATCAGCCCCAGCATTTT. Translation: CASSLAGNQPQHF.

Notes on this clone: This sample also contains other DNA sequences that code for the same CDR3. The chain employs TRBV7-9 and TRBJ1-2, with D possibly TRBD1 on 5 matching bases. The CDR3 is made up of 13 amino acids. Trimming cost V 6 bases and J 4 bases, with 12 bases left between them. Germline V CDR1 and CDR2: SEHNR, FQNEAQ (reference sequence). CDR3 sequence (DNA): TGTGCCAGCAGTCTAGGACATAGCTATGGCTACACCTTC. Translating gives CASSLGHSYGYTF.

The chain is built from TRBV18 and TRBJ1-1; D gene unclear. The CDR3 runs 13 residues. Per the germline V gene, CDR1 is KGHSH and CDR2 is LQKENI. V was pared by 2 bases and J by 4 bases, with 8 bases between. CDR3 sequence reads: CASSPYVGTEAFF. CDR3 DNA sequence: TGTGCCAGCTCACCATATGTCGGCACTGAAGCTTTCTTT.

This chain uses TRBV6-6 with TRBJ2-7; a weak D match, TRBD1 (7 bases). Germline CDR1 is MNHNY and CDR2 is SVGAGI (reference sequence). The V end was cut by 8 bases, the J end by 5 bases, with 10 bases between. CDR3 length: 11 residues. The DNA of the CDR3 is TGTGCCAGCCAGGGGGGCGACGAGCAGTACTTC. Its protein is CASQGGDEQYF.

This chain uses TRBV4-2 with TRBJ2-2; possible D gene TRBD2, 6 bases. Deletions cut 1 base from V and 2 bases from J, with 20 bases between. CDR3 size: 19 residues. Germline V gene sequence: CDR1 LGHNA, CDR2 YNFKEQ. CDR3 amino acids: CASSQVGAMRGINTGELFF. The CDR3 coding sequence is TGTGCCAGCAGCCAAGTCGGGGCAATGCGGGGCATCAACACCGGGGAGCTGTTTTTT.

The chain joins TRBV19 to TRBJ2-5; TRBD2 matches at 8 bases. CDR1 and CDR2 (germline): LNHDA, SQIVND (reference sequence). V shed 5 bases and J 10 bases; nucleotides not matched to a gene: 12. CDR3 length equals 14 residues. The CDR3 here is CASSHSGRNLVQYF. For the CDR3, the DNA is TGTGCCAGTAGTCACAGCGGGAGAAATTTGGTCCAGTACTTC.

The V call is TRBV9, the J call TRBJ2-2; D is perhaps TRBD1 (5 bases). V dropped 4 bases and J dropped 2 bases, with 15 bases sitting between them. The CDR3 length is 16 residues. Germline V lookup: CDR1 SGDLS, CDR2 YYNGEE. CDR3 residues: CASSPSVGLNTGELFF. The CDR3, as DNA: TGTGCCAGCAGCCCATCAGTGGGGCTCAACACCGGGGAGCTGTTTTTT.

The rearrangement links TRBV7-9 to TRBJ1-3; D ambiguous. The germline gives CDR1 SEHNR, CDR2 FQNEAQ (reference sequence). V was trimmed by 2 bases and J by 3 bases, leaving 11 bases between them. This CDR3 has 15 amino acids. CDR3 DNA: TGTGCCAGCAGCTTACTGTCGGGTGGTGGAAACACCATATATTTT. Translating it yields CASSLLSGGGNTIYF.

V is TRBV20-1 and J is TRBJ1-1; TRBD1 matches 7 bases. After removal of 3 bases from V and 6 bases from J, the junction contained 1 base not matched to a gene. The germline V gene encodes CDR1 DFQATT and CDR2 SNEGSKA (reference sequence). The CDR3 spans 11 residues. CDR3 nucleotides: TGCAGTGCTAGCAGGGGGGCTGAAGCTTTCTTT. Protein: CSASRGAEAFF.

The V gene is TRBV7-9, the J gene TRBJ2-1; TRBD2 is a possible D gene (6 bases). Per the germline V gene, CDR1 is SEHNR and CDR2 is FQNEAQ (reference sequence). V gave up 11 bases and J gave up 3 bases, with 11 bases separating them. This CDR3 comprises 12 residues. The CDR3 spells CAGGTVYNEQFF. The CDR3, as DNA: TGTGCCGGGGGGACGGTCTACAATGAGCAGTTCTTC.

The chain links TRBV18 to TRBJ2-3, with 9 bases lining up with TRBD2. The V segment lost 3 bases and the J segment 5 bases; nucleotides outside the gene matches: 6. This CDR3 is built from 15 residues. Germline lookup yields CDR1 KGHSH and CDR2 LQKENI. The CDR3 sequence: CASSPRREGLDTQYF. In DNA form, the CDR3 reads TGTGCCAGCTCACCTCGGCGGGAGGGCCTAGATACGCAGTATTTT.

The rearrangement uses TRBV7-9 and TRBJ2-7; D is undetermined. CDR3 length: 12 amino acids. The germline V gene encodes CDR1 SEHNR and CDR2 FQNEAQ (reference sequence). V lost 4 bases and J lost 3, with 7 bases in between. Here the CDR3 DNA reads TGTGCCAGCAGCTCTACCCTCTACGAGCAGTACTTC. Translated: CASSSTLYEQYF. The full variable domain, rest sourced from reference TRBV7-9 and TRBJ2-7, is DTGVSQNPRHKITKRGQNVTFRCDPISEHNRLYWYRQTLGQGPEFLTYFQNEAQLEKSRLLSDRFSAERPKGSFSTLEIQRTEQGDSAMYLCASSSTLYEQYFGPGTRLTVT.

The CDR3 sequence is CASSLDSEQFF. CDR3 nucleotide sequence: TGCGCCAGCAGCTTGGACAGTGAGCAGTTCTTC. This chain links TRBV5-1 with TRBJ2-1; no clear D gene. V was shortened by 0 bases and J by 9 bases, with 4 bases between the two germline ends. The CDR3 is 11 residues long. CDR1 SGHRS and CDR2 YFSETQ come from the germline V gene. Full variable domain (remainder filled in from reference TRBV5-1 and TRBJ2-1): KAGVTQTPRYLIKTRGQQVTLSCSPISGHRSVSWYQQTPGQGLQFLFEYFSETQRNKGNFPGRFSGRQFSNSRSEMNVSTLELGDSALYLCASSLDSEQFFGPGTRLTVL.